The sequence of this TCR beta chain was determined in a study of OX40 agonist ivuxolimab in advanced cancers. At the level of the study: Two cutaneous melanoma patients and one hepatocellular carcinoma patient, three in all, had partial responses.

Patients were ineligible given autoimmune disease history or systemic immunosuppression. Points on this clone: Its antigen is unknown.

Germline V gene data show CDR1 as SGHAT and CDR2 as FQNNGV. The CDR3 runs 13 residues. The V gene lost 1 base and the J gene lost 1 base, with 5 bases spanning the gap. Data came from immunoSEQ multiplex PCR; TCRdb stores just in-frame clones and leaves some out. The sample shows 25,000 to 30,000 clones, approximately 80% of them seen only once. Whole-study findings and limits: CD4+ and CD8+ blood T cells expanded clonally by week 6 at 0.1 to 3.0 mg/kg.

J is TRBJ2-7 and V is TRBV11-2; D is perhaps TRBD1 (5 bases). Source: CD4+ or CD8+ T cells sorted from blood, taken in a trial of the OX40 agonist ivuxolimab. The clonotype was recovered from an adult with an advanced solid tumor such as melanoma, head and neck, liver or kidney cancer. The CDR3 DNA follows: TGTGCCAGCAGCTTAGGACAGTCCTACGAGCAGTACTTC. The encoded protein is CASSLGQSYEQYF.